This TCR beta chain came from a study of blood T cell repertoires in COVID-19. The method was immunoSEQ multiplex PCR; TCRdb's version includes in-frame clones alone and lacks a portion of them. The top ten clones hold 5.1% of a sample with some 220,000 clones, approximately 80% of them seen once. Sequencing used peripheral blood. The receptor's source is a woman aged 55-70 years who had recovered from COVID-19.

The CDR3 is CASSPSAVLNSPLHF. CDR3 DNA sequence: TGTGCCAGCTCACCTTCCGCAGTGCTCAATTCACCCCTCCACTTT. The V gene is TRBV18, the J gene TRBJ1-6; D is ambiguous. Trimming removed 3 bases from V and 7 bases from J, with 13 bases in between. The CDR3 extends over 15 amino acids. Germline-derived CDR1 and CDR2 are KGHSH and LQKENI.